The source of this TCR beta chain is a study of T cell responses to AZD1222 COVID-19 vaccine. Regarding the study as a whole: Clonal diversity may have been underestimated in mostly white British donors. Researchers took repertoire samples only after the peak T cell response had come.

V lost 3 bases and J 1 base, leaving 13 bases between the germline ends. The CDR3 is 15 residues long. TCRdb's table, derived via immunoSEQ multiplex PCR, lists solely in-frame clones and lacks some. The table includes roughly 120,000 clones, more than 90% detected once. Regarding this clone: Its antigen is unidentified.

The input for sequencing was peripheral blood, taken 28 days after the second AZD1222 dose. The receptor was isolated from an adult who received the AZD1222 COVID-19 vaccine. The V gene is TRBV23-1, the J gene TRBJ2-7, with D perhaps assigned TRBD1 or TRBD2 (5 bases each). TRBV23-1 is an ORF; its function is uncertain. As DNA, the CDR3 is TGCGCCAGCAGTCATCCCGCCAGGGAGTCCTACGAGCAGTACTTC. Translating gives CASSHPARESYEQYF.